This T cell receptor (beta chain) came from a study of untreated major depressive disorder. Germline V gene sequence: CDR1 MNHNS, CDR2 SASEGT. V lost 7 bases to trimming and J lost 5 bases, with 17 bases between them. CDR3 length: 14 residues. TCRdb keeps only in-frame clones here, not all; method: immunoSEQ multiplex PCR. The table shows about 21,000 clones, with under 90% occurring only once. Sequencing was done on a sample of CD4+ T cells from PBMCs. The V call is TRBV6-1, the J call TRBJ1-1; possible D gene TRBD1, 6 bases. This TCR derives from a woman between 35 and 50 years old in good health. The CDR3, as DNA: TGTGCCAGCATCAAAGACAGGCCGGGAACTGAAGCTTTCTTT. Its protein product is CASIKDRPGTEAFF.